The 9 T cell receptor beta chains below come from one sample, sequenced in a study of cytomegalovirus exposure and HLA in healthy donors. Primers included in the PCR were 60 Vbeta and 13 Jbeta primers. Sequenced by immunoSEQ multiplex PCR; TCRdb stores in-frame clones only, minus some. Among about 170,000 clones, 65% to 85% were seen once, and the ten largest hold approximately 0.8%. The sample consisted of PBMCs. The receptors derive from a woman aged 18 to 35 in good health and CMV-seronegative.

This chain uses TRBV5-1 with TRBJ2-5; D uncertain. Trimming took off 1 base at V and 4 bases at J, with 5 bases between the two ends. Looked up from germline, CDR1 is SGHRS and CDR2 is YFSETQ. This CDR3 spans 12 amino acids. The chain's CDR3 is CASSLTRETQYF. The CDR3 coding sequence is TGCGCCAGCAGCTTGACTCGAGAGACCCAGTACTTC.

Regarding this clone: At one end, the junction sequence differs from germline, possibly due to a read error. This chain joins TRBV25-1 and TRBJ2-1, with 8 bases identical to TRBD2. From germline, CDR1 is MGHDK and CDR2 SYGVNS. The CDR3 spans 14 residues. The chain's CDR3 is CASSRLRGGGPLLF. The CDR3 bases are TGTGCCAGCAGTAGATTACGGGGGGGAGGGCCCCTGCTCTTC.

In DNA, the CDR3 is TGCGCCAGCAGCCGCGAAGCGGGATCCGCCTACGAGCAGTACTTC. Translating it yields CASSREAGSAYEQYF. This chain links TRBV4-3 with TRBJ2-7; 7 nucleotides align to TRBD2. CDR1 is LGHNA, CDR2 YSLEER, per germline. The CDR3 extends over 15 amino acids. V shed 4 bases and J 2 bases; nucleotides not matched to a gene: 8.

This chain joins TRBV6-5 and TRBJ2-7, with TRBD1 identical over 7 bases. V was clipped by 8 bases and J by 5 bases; unmatched bases: 6. The CDR3 extends over 12 amino acids. The germline V gene has CDR1 MNHEY and CDR2 SVGAGI. Here the CDR3 reads CASGTVSDEQYF. The CDR3 region has the DNA TGTGCCAGCGGGACAGTTTCGGACGAGCAGTACTTC.

The rearrangement uses TRBV10-1 and TRBJ2-1; TRBD1 matches at 7 bases. Losses at the gene ends were 3 bases for V and 2 bases for J; bases not matched to a gene: 10. The CDR3 extends over 17 amino acids. Germline V CDR1 and CDR2: WNHNN, SYGVQD (reference sequence). The CDR3 spells CASSDPRGQGAYNEQFF. For the CDR3, the DNA is TGCGCCAGCAGTGACCCCCGAGGGCAGGGGGCCTACAATGAGCAGTTCTTC.

The chain is built from TRBV6-1 and TRBJ2-2; D is perhaps TRBD1 (5 bases). The CDR3 loop spans 14 amino acids. Germline assignment: CDR1 MNHNS and CDR2 SASEGT. V lost 5 bases and J 3 bases, leaving 10 bases between the germline ends. CDR3 residues: CASSFFRDTGELFF. In nucleotides, the CDR3 is TGTGCCAGCAGTTTCTTCAGGGACACCGGGGAGCTGTTTTTT.

The table lists this clone with a count of one. The V and J genes are TRBV29-1 and TRBJ2-7; TRBD1 is a possible D gene (5 bases). The V and J ends lost 5 bases and 3 bases respectively, with 11 bases between them. The CDR3 length is 12 residues. Germline V gene sequence: CDR1 SQVTM, CDR2 ANQGSEA. The CDR3 here is CSVREQGYEQYF. CDR3 in DNA: TGCAGCGTTCGTGAGCAGGGCTACGAGCAGTACTTC.

The chain employs TRBV6-6 and TRBJ2-1, with a weak D call TRBD2 (6 bases). Germline CDR1 MNHNY, CDR2 SVGAGI (reference sequence). The CDR3 contains 13 residues. V lost 4 bases to trimming and J lost 5 bases, with 9 bases between them. The CDR3 here is CASSWRDNNEQFF. The CDR3 DNA follows: TGTGCCAGCAGTTGGCGGGATAACAATGAGCAGTTCTTC.

A few counts support this clone. This chain uses TRBV5-1 with TRBJ2-7, with D perhaps TRBD1 (5 bases). Trimming pared 5 bases from V and 0 bases from J, leaving 9 bases between. The CDR3 runs 13 residues. Germline lookup yields CDR1 SGHRS and CDR2 YFSETQ. The CDR3 DNA reads TGCGCCAGCAGGCAGGGCGGCTCCTACGAGCAGTACTTC. Protein product: CASRQGGSYEQYF.